The 10 T cell receptor beta chains presented below share a single source sample, sequenced in a study of neurological immune-mediated disorders. TCRdb re-called the 5' RACE reads with MiXCR, one entry per CDR3 protein. The sample holds tens of thousands of distinct CDR3 sequences, approximately 4.6% seen once. Described time point: longitudinal time-point 3. The material sequenced was PBMCs. These receptors were obtained from an older woman with multiple sclerosis.

This clonotype was found many times. This rearrangement joins TRBV7-9 to TRBJ2-2, with 8 nucleotides matching TRBD1. CDR1 is SEHNR and CDR2 is FQNEAQ in the germline V gene (reference sequence). J was trimmed by 6 bases and V by 4 bases; bases with no gene match: 10. The CDR3 is 16 residues long. CDR3 protein: CASSYGQGFWAGELFF. The CDR3, as DNA: TGTGCCAGCAGCTACGGACAGGGCTTCTGGGCCGGGGAGCTGTTTTTT. Full variable domain (outside the CDR3, taken from reference TRBV7-9 and TRBJ2-2): DTGVSQNPRHKITKRGQNVTFRCDPISEHNRLYWYRQTLGQGPEFLTYFQNEAQLEKSRLLSDRFSAERPKGSFSTLEIQRTEQGDSAMYLCASSYGQGFWAGELFFGEGSRLTVL.

This clonotype has a count of ten or more. The chain links TRBV9 to TRBJ1-1; the D gene is possibly TRBD1 (5 bases). V lost 1 base to trimming and J lost 3 bases, with 10 bases between them. Germline V gene lookup returns CDR1 SGDLS and CDR2 YYNGEE. CDR3 length equals 14 residues. The CDR3 DNA is TGTGCCAGCAGCGTAAGGTTGGGGGACACTGAAGCTTTCTTT. Translation gives CASSVRLGDTEAFF.

This clonotype has at least ten counts. This chain links TRBV5-1 with TRBJ1-2; TRBD1 is a possible D gene (6 bases). Trimming pared 4 bases from V and 4 bases from J, leaving 8 bases between. Germline CDR1 reads SGHRS; CDR2 reads YFSETQ. The CDR3 is 12 residues long. The CDR3 reads CASSTDSYGYTF. In DNA, the CDR3 is TGCGCCAGCAGCACGGACAGCTATGGCTACACCTTC.

In this sample, this clonotype turned up many times. The CDR3 loop reads CASSLVGGGVNTEAFF. DNA of the CDR3: TGTGCCAGCAGCTTAGTAGGGGGTGGAGTTAACACTGAAGCTTTCTTT. The chain links TRBV7-6 to TRBJ1-1; a possible D gene is TRBD1 (6 bases). This CDR3 region has 16 residues. Germline-derived CDR1 and CDR2 are SGHVS and FNYEAQ. Trimming cost V 1 base and J 2 bases, with 14 bases left between them.

This clonotype was recorded many times. The J gene is TRBJ2-7, the V gene TRBV7-9; 8 bases line up with TRBD2. Germline CDR1 reads SEHNR; CDR2 reads FQNEAQ (reference sequence). This CDR3 has 14 residues. CDR3 amino acids: CATRPGGLVWEQYF. As DNA, the CDR3 is TGTGCTACTCGGCCGGGGGGGCTAGTGTGGGAGCAGTACTTC.

This clonotype has a count of ten or more. This rearrangement joins TRBV29-1 to TRBJ1-1; 10 positions agree with TRBD1. Germline trimming cut 7 bases from V and 4 bases from J; bases unmatched to any gene: 6. Germline V gene lookup returns CDR1 SQVTM and CDR2 ANQGSEA. CDR3 length: 13 residues. The CDR3 is CSGQGAHFTEAFF. For the CDR3, the DNA is TGCAGCGGACAGGGGGCGCATTTCACTGAAGCTTTCTTT.

This clonotype was detected ten times or more. This chain links TRBV10-3 with TRBJ2-2, with 9 nucleotides matching TRBD1. The germline V gene encodes CDR1 ENHRY and CDR2 SYGVKD. Germline trimming cut 9 bases from V and 4 bases from J; bases unmatched to any gene: 12. The CDR3 contains 16 residues. The CDR3 nucleotides read TGTGCCATTGCACCGGGACAGGGAACGAGCACCGGGGAGCTGTTTTTT. As protein: CAIAPGQGTSTGELFF.

In regard to this clonotype: A much larger clone is a single base away; this may be a read error. V usage is TRBV28 and J usage is TRBJ2-7; D is unclear. The CDR3 sequence is 10 residues long. Germline V lookup: CDR1 MDHEN, CDR2 SYDVKM. In DNA, the CDR3 is TGTGTCATCGGCGGCTACGAGCAGTACTTC. It specifies CVIGGYEQYF.

This clonotype was seen ten or more times. The chain carries TRBV3-1 and TRBJ1-5; the match to TRBD1 covers 7 bases. Germline CDR1 LGHDT, CDR2 YNNKEL (reference sequence). Losses at the gene ends were 5 bases for V and 6 bases for J; bases not matched to a gene: 7. CDR3 length: 14 amino acids. The CDR3 nucleotides are TGTGCCAGCAGCAACAACAGGGGAAGTCAGCCCCAGCATTTT. The encoded protein is CASSNNRGSQPQHF.

This clonotype was counted many times. V usage is TRBV12-3 or TRBV12-4 and J usage is TRBJ1-1; a weak D match, TRBD1 (5 bases). With 4 bases removed from V and 1 base from J, the gap between germline ends came to 25 bases. The CDR3 covers 19 residues. CDR3 loop: CASSSVLGNPGTENTEAFF. Written as DNA, the CDR3 is TGTGCCAGCAGTTCCGTGTTAGGGAATCCCGGGACCGAGAACACTGAAGCTTTCTTT.